This T cell receptor (beta chain) is drawn from a study of T cell responses to AZD1222 COVID-19 vaccine. Findings and limits, study-wide: Donors in the cohort were predominantly white British and more often female, and clonal diversity was possibly underestimated. Only 6 or 7 AZD1222 recipients tested seropositive at baseline.

Sequencing was performed with immunoSEQ multiplex PCR; in TCRdb, only in-frame clones are kept and a portion is missing. In the table there are 110,000 to 150,000 clones, approximately 90% of which are singletons. On this clone: Its antigen is still unknown.

Second-dose recipients at about 4 or about 12 weeks were treated as one pooled group. The sequencing here drew on peripheral blood, taken 28 days after the second AZD1222 dose. The sequence was collected from an adult who received the AZD1222 COVID-19 vaccine.

The CDR3 DNA reads TGTGCCTGGAGACAGGGGGACACTGAAGCTTTCTTT. Protein sequence: CAWRQGDTEAFF. This chain links TRBV30 with TRBJ1-1; 8 nucleotides match TRBD1. Germline trimming cut 3 bases from V and 3 bases from J; bases unmatched to any gene: 0. This CDR3 is built from 12 residues. CDR1 GTSNPN and CDR2 SVGIG come from the germline V gene (reference sequence). The full variable domain, in which reference TRBV30 and TRBJ1-1 provide the parts outside the CDR3, is SQTIHQWPATLVQPVGSPLSLECTVEGTSNPNLYWYRQAAGRGLQLLFYSVGIGQISSEVPQNLSASRPQDRQFILSSKKLLLSDSGFYLCAWRQGDTEAFFGQGTRLTVV.